The 19 T cell receptor beta chains listed next were all sequenced from one sample in a study of T cells in Graves' hyperthyroidism and ophthalmopathy. RNA transcripts provided the source from which TCR beta CDR3 regions were amplified. HTBI primers drove first-round RT-PCR of the TCR CDR3. TCRdb independently ran MiXCR on the multiplex PCR reads; one entry per CDR3 protein. Here the sample spans some 350,000 distinct CDR3 sequences, approximately 14% being singletons. Material: blood. These receptors all come from a woman between 40 and 50 years old with Graves' ophthalmopathy.

This clonotype was seen many times. This chain uses TRBV14 with TRBJ1-2, with D possibly being TRBD1 (6 bases). Germline V gene sequence: CDR1 SGHDN, CDR2 FVKESK. Trimming pared 4 bases from V and 1 base from J, leaving 10 bases between. The CDR3 length is 14 residues. The CDR3 sequence is CASSPTGLNYGYTF. The CDR3 region has the DNA TGTGCCAGCAGCCCCACAGGGCTTAACTATGGCTACACCTTC.

This clonotype was detected many times. The rearrangement uses TRBV7-2 and TRBJ2-1; tentative D call: TRBD1 (6 bases). The germline CDR1 and CDR2 sequences are SGHTA and FQGNSA. The CDR3 contains 13 residues. The germline V and J ends were trimmed by 5 bases and 9 bases, with 14 bases remaining between them. CDR3 sequence: CASSPQSRGEQFF. The CDR3 DNA reads TGTGCCAGCAGCCCCCAAAGCAGGGGTGAGCAGTTCTTC.

In this sample, this clonotype turned up once. The chain links TRBV4-1 to TRBJ2-3; D is unresolved. The CDR3 consists of 16 residues. V lost 4 bases to trimming and J lost 0 bases, with 14 bases between them. The germline V gene encodes CDR1 MGHRA and CDR2 YSYEKL. The CDR3 spells CASSRRPGQSTDTQYF. The CDR3 DNA reads as TGCGCCAGCAGCCGGCGGCCGGGCCAAAGCACAGATACGCAGTATTTT.

In this sample, this clonotype turned up many times. The CDR3 DNA reads TGTGCCAGCAGTATCGGACAGGGACGGCCCGGGGAGCTGTTTTTT. This translates into CASSIGQGRPGELFF. The chain recombines TRBV28 with TRBJ2-2, with TRBD1 matching 8 bases. This CDR3 is 15 amino acids long. J was trimmed by 6 bases and V by 5 bases; bases with no gene match: 8. Germline-derived CDR1 and CDR2 are MDHEN and SYDVKM. Together with reference TRBV28 and TRBJ2-2, the CDR3 gives the full variable domain: DVKVTQSSRYLVKRTGEKVFLECVQDMDHENMFWYRQDPGLGLRLIYFSYDVKMKEKGDIPEGYSVSREKKERFSLILESASTNQTSMYLCASSIGQGRPGELFFGEGSRLTVL.

This clonotype was found many times. The gene calls are TRBV29-1 and TRBJ2-7; 11 bases agree with TRBD2. The V and J ends lost 5 bases and 0 bases, in that order; junction bases with no gene match: 9. The CDR3 contains 16 residues. The germline gives CDR1 SQVTM, CDR2 ANQGSEA. Here the CDR3 DNA reads TGCAGCGTTCGGACTAGCGGGCGCCTCTTCTCCTACGAGCAGTACTTC. Its translation is CSVRTSGRLFSYEQYF.

This clonotype was recorded many times. The J gene is TRBJ1-2, the V gene TRBV10-3, with 9 bases matching TRBD1. This CDR3 comprises 18 residues. Germline V gives CDR1 ENHRY, CDR2 SYGVKD. The V segment lost 0 bases and the J segment 2 bases; nucleotides outside the gene matches: 10. CDR3 protein: CAISESRGDRVVNYGYTF. The CDR3 DNA sequence: TGTGCCATCAGTGAGTCGAGAGGGGACAGGGTCGTCAACTATGGCTACACCTTC.

The V gene is TRBV7-9, the J gene TRBJ2-3; 9 bases agree with TRBD2. V dropped 5 bases and J dropped 2; count of bases not matched to a gene: 11. CDR1 and CDR2 from the germline V gene are SEHNR and FQNEAQ (reference sequence). This CDR3 region has 17 residues. The CDR3 DNA is TGTGCCAGCAGCCCGGAGGGAGCGGGGGGCAACACAGATACGCAGTATTTT. Amino acid sequence: CASSPEGAGGNTDTQYF.

This clonotype was seen at least ten times. This sequence joins TRBV6-1 and TRBJ1-5; 7 positions agree with TRBD1. Germline trimming cut 2 bases from V and 8 bases from J; bases unmatched to any gene: 12. In germline, CDR1 is MNHNS, CDR2 SASEGT. There are 16 residues in the CDR3. CDR3 in DNA: TGTGCCAGCAGTGAACCTTCAGGGGGTGCCGGGGAGCCCCAGCATTTT. Its translation: CASSEPSGGAGEPQHF.

The V call is TRBV19, the J call TRBJ1-5; unclear D gene. Per germline, CDR1 LNHDA and CDR2 SQIVND (reference sequence). V lost 4 bases, J lost 5 bases, and 15 bases lay in between. The CDR3 sequence is 15 residues long. The CDR3 bases are TGTGCCAGTAGTACCGGACGGAATCTTGATCAGCCCCAGCATTTT. This encodes CASSTGRNLDQPQHF.

This clonotype was picked up many times. This chain joins TRBV11-2 and TRBJ2-5; the match to TRBD2 covers 9 bases. Germline CDR1 is SGHAT and CDR2 is FQNNGV. After removal of 2 bases from V and 3 bases from J, the junction contained 13 bases not matched to a gene. This CDR3 region has 18 residues. The DNA for the CDR3 is TGTGCCAGCAGCTTATCAGCGGGTTTAGCGGGAGTAAAAGAGACCCAGTACTTC. Translating gives CASSLSAGLAGVKETQYF.

This clonotype has at least ten counts. The chain is built from TRBV7-2 and TRBJ1-4, with D possibly TRBD1 on 5 matching bases. Germline V gives CDR1 SGHTA, CDR2 FQGNSA. The CDR3 is made up of 14 amino acids. V was trimmed by 0 bases and J by 8 bases, leaving 10 bases between them. This CDR3 reads CASSLAGEDEKLFF. CDR3 sequence (DNA): TGTGCCAGCAGCTTAGCGGGGGAGGACGAAAAACTGTTTTTT.

This clonotype was counted only a few times. The V gene is TRBV6-1, the J gene TRBJ1-1; possibly TRBD1 for D (5 bases). Germline CDR1 and CDR2: MNHNS and SASEGT. The V gene lost 6 bases and the J gene lost 5 bases, with 16 bases spanning the gap. The CDR3 length is 14 residues. CDR3 amino acids: CASREGLSITEAFF. The CDR3 bases are TGTGCCAGCAGGGAGGGGCTCTCAATTACTGAAGCTTTCTTT.

There are many counts of this clonotype. The gene calls are TRBV20-1 and TRBJ2-3, with D perhaps TRBD2 (6 bases). Trimming took 3 bases from V and 8 from J, leaving 9 bases between them. Germline V CDR1 and CDR2: DFQATT, SNEGSKA (reference sequence). The CDR3 is 11 amino acids. This CDR3 reads CSARLGGTQYF. As DNA, the CDR3 is TGCAGTGCTAGGCTCGGGGGTACGCAGTATTTT.

In this sample, this clonotype turned up a few times. The chain is built from TRBV10-2 and TRBJ2-5, with TRBD2 matching over 7 bases. Per the germline V gene, CDR1 is WSHSY and CDR2 is SAAADI. This CDR3 region has 12 residues. V dropped 8 bases and J dropped 5; count of bases not matched to a gene: 5. CDR3 in amino acids: CASGGRDETQYF. DNA for the CDR3: TGCGCCAGCGGGGGGAGGGACGAGACCCAGTACTTC.

This clonotype was counted at least ten times. J is TRBJ1-3 and V is TRBV5-6, with TRBD1 matching 7 bases. The germline CDR1 and CDR2 sequences are SGHDT and YYEEEE. This CDR3 has 17 amino acids. V was clipped by 4 bases and J by 0 bases; unmatched bases: 10. The CDR3 region has the DNA TGTGCCAGCAGCACGCCTCGGACAGGTTACTCTGGAAACACCATATATTTT. This gives the protein CASSTPRTGYSGNTIYF.

The CDR3 DNA sequence: TGTGCCAGCAGCCTAAGATATTACGAGCAGTACTTC. Protein: CASSLRYYEQYF. This sequence joins TRBV13 and TRBJ2-7, with D unresolved. V was cut by 5 bases and J by 4 bases, with 9 bases left in between. The germline V gene has CDR1 PRHDT and CDR2 FYEKMQ (reference sequence). CDR3 length equals 12 residues.

The CDR3 region is CASSSSQGAQETQYF. The CDR3 region has the DNA TGTGCCAGCTCATCATCACAGGGGGCCCAAGAGACCCAGTACTTC. V gene TRBV18 combines with J gene TRBJ2-5; 9 nucleotides agree with TRBD1. Looked up from germline, CDR1 is KGHSH and CDR2 is LQKENI. The CDR3 runs to 15 residues. The ends lost 5 bases at V and 1 base at J; junction bases unmatched: 5.

This chain joins TRBV6-1 and TRBJ2-6; D gene ambiguous. This CDR3 is 14 amino acids long. The V gene lost 5 bases and the J gene lost 4 bases, with 9 bases spanning the gap. Germline values: CDR1 MNHNS, CDR2 SASEGT. The CDR3 nucleotides are TGTGCCAGCAGTCCCCCCGGAGGGGCCAACGTCCTGACTTTC. This sequence encodes CASSPPGGANVLTF.

Ten or more counts support this clonotype. The chain joins TRBV27 to TRBJ2-7; 7 bases line up with TRBD1. Germline V gene sequence: CDR1 MNHEY, CDR2 SMNVEV (reference sequence). This CDR3 spans 14 amino acids. V lost 6 bases and J lost 7; bases outside the gene matches: 12. In nucleotides, the CDR3 is TGTGCCAGCAGCCCCAGGGACAGCCAAAGGGAGCAGTACTTC. Translated, it gives CASSPRDSQREQYF.